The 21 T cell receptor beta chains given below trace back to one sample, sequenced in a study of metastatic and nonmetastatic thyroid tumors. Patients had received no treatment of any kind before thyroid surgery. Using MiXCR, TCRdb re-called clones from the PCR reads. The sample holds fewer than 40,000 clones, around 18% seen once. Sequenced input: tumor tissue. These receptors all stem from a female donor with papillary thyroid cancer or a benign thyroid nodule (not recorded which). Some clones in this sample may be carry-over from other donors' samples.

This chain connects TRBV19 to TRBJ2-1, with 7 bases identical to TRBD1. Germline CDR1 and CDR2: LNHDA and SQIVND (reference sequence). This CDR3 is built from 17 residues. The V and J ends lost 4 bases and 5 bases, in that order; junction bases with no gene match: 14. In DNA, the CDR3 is TGTGCCAGTAGTACACCCACAGGGGCGACAGGGCACAATGAGCAGTTCTTC. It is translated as CASSTPTGATGHNEQFF. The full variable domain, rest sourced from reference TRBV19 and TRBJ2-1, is DGGITQSPKYLFRKEGQNVTLSCEQNLNHDAMYWYRQDPGQGLRLIYYSQIVNDFQKGDIAEGYSVSREKKESFPLTVTSAQKNPTAFYLCASSTPTGATGHNEQFFGPGTRLTVL.

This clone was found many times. CDR3 amino acids: CASSSGQPAEQYF. The CDR3 coding sequence is TGTGCCAGCAGCTCCGGACAGCCAGCCGAGCAGTACTTC. The J gene is TRBJ2-7, the V gene TRBV7-9; weak D call: TRBD1 (6 bases). The CDR3 runs 13 residues. Germline-derived CDR1 and CDR2 are SEHNR and FQNEAQ (reference sequence). The ends were cut back, 4 bases at V and 6 bases at J, with 13 bases in the middle.

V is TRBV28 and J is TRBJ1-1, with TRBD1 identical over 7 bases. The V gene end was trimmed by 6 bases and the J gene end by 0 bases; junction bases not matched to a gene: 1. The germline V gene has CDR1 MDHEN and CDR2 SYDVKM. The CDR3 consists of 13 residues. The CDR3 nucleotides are TGTGCCAGCAGCGGGACAGTGAACACTGAAGCTTTCTTT. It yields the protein CASSGTVNTEAFF.

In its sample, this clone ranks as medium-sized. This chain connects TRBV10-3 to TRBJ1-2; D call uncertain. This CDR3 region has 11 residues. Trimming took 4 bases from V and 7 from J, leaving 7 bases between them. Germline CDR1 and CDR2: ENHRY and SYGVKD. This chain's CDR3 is CAISGLRGYTF. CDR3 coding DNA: TGTGCCATCAGTGGTCTTCGTGGCTACACCTTC.

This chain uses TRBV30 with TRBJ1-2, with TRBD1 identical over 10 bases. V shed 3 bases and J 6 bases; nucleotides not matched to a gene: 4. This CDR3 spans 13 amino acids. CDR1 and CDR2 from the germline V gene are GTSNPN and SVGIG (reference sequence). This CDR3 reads CAWSLGQGHGYTF. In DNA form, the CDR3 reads TGTGCCTGGAGCCTGGGACAGGGGCATGGCTACACCTTC.

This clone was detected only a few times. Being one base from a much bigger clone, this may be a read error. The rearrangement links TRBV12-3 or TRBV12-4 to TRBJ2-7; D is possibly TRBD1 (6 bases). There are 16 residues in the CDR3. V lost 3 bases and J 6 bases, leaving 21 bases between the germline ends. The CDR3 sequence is CASSFYRTVAACEQYF. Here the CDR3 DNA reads TGTGCCAGCAGTTTTTATAGGACAGTAGCAGCCTGCGAGCAGTACTTC.

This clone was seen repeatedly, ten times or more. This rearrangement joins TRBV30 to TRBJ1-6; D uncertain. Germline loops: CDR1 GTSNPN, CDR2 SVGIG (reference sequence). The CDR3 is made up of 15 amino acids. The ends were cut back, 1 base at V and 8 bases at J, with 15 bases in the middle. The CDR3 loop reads CAWSGLLLRDSPLHF. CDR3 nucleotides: TGTGCCTGGAGTGGCCTGCTGTTGAGGGATTCACCCCTCCACTTT.

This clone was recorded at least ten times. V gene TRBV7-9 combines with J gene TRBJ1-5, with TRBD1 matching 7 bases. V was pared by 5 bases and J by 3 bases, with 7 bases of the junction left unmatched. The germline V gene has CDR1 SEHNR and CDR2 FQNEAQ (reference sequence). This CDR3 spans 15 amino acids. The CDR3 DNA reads TGTGCCAGCAGCAAGACGGGACAGTACAATCAGCCCCAGCATTTT. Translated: CASSKTGQYNQPQHF.

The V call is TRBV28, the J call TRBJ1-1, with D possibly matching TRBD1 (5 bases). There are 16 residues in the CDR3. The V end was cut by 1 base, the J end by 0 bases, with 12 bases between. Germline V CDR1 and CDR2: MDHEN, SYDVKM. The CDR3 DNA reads TGTGCCAGCAGTTTATATACGGGGGGTTTGAACACTGAAGCTTTCTTT. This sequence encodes CASSLYTGGLNTEAFF.

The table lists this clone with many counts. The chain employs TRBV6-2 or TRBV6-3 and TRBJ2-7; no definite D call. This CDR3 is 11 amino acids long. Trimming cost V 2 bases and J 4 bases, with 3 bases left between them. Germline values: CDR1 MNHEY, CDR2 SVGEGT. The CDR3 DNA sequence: TGTGCCAGCAGTTACGTGTACGAGCAGTACTTC. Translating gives CASSYVYEQYF.

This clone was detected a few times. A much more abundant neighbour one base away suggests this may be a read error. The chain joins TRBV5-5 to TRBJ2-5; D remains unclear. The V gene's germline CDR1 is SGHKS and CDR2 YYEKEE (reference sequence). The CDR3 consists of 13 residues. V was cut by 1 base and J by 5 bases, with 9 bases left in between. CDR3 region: CASSLTVSETQYF. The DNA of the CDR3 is TGTGCCAGCAGCTTGACCGTGTCTGAGACCCAGTACTTC.

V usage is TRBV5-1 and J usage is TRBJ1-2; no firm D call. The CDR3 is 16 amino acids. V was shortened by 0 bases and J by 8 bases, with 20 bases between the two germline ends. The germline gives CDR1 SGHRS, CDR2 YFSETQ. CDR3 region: CASSLDLRSACRGYTF. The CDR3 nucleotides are TGCGCCAGCAGCTTGGACCTCCGCAGTGCCTGTCGAGGCTACACCTTC.

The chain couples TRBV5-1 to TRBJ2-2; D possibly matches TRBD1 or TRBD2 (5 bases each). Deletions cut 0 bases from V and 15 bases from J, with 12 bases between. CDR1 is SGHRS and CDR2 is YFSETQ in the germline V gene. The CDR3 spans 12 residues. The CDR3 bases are TGCGCCAGCAGCTTGGAGGGACCTGCGGTGTTTTTT. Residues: CASSLEGPAVFF.

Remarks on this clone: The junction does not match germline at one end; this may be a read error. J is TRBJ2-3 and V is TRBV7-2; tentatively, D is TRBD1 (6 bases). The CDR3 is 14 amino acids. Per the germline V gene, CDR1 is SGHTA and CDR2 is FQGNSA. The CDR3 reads CSSRRTVPTDTQYF. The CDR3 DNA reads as TGTTCCAGCAGGCGGACAGTCCCCACAGATACGCAGTATTTT.

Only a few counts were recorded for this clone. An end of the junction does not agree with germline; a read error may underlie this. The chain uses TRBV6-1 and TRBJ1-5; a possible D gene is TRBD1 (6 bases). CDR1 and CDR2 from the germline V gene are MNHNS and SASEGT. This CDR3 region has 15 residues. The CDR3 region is CACSVSGHDLLPQHF. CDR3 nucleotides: TGTGCCTGCAGTGTATCGGGACATGACCTATTGCCCCAGCATTTT.

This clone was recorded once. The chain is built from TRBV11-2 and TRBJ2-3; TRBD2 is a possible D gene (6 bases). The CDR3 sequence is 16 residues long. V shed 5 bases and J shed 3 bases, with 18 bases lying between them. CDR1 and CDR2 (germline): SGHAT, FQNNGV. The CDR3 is CASSPGLRAGTDTQYF. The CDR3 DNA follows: TGTGCCAGCAGCCCGGGACTTCGGGCAGGGACAGATACGCAGTATTTT.

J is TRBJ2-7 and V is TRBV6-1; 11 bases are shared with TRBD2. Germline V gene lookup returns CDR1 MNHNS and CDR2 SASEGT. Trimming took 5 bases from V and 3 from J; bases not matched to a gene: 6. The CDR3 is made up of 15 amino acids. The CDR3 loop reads CASSHSGRANYEQYF. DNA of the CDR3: TGTGCCAGCAGTCATAGCGGGAGGGCTAACTACGAGCAGTACTTC.

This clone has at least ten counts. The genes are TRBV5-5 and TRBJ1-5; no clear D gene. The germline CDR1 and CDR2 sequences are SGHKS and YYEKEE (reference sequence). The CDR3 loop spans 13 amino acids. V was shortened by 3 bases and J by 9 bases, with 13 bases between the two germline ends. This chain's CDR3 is CASSSGPDWPQHF. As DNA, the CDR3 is TGTGCCAGCAGCTCCGGACCGGACTGGCCCCAGCATTTT.

DNA for the CDR3: TGTGCCAGCAGCCAAGGCGTCGCGGGAGGGCCTTCAGATACGCAGTATTTT. This translates into CASSQGVAGGPSDTQYF. The genes are TRBV4-2 and TRBJ2-3; 9 bases are a match to TRBD2. Germline values: CDR1 LGHNA, CDR2 YNFKEQ. The CDR3 consists of 17 residues. After removal of 1 base from V and 4 bases from J, the junction contained 9 bases not matched to a gene.

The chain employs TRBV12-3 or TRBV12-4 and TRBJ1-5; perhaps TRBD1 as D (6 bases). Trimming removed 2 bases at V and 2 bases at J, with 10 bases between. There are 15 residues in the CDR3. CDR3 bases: TGTGCCAGCAGTTTAACGGGGGGCGGCAATCAGCCCCAGCATTTT. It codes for CASSLTGGGNQPQHF.

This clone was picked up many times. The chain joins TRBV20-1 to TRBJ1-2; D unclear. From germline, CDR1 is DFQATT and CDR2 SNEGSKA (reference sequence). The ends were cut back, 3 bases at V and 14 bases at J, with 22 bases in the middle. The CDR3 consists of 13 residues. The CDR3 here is CSARMGNGRARTF. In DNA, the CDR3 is TGCAGTGCTAGGATGGGTAACGGGCGCGCTAGGACCTTC.